This TCR beta chain was identified during a study of blood T cell repertoires in COVID-19. Study-level background: Sites across the United States, Italy and Spain contributed samples from acute and convalescent COVID-19. T cells, B-cell-depleted T cells, or PBMCs supplied cDNA or gDNA.

Authors' processing steps: The authors estimated nucleated cell counts from reference gene primer amplification. The table came from immunoSEQ multiplex PCR; TCRdb's copy has only in-frame clones and leaves some out. The D gene and trimming were derived from the DNA, and the V and J assignments and clone size from that table. The sample carries about 200,000 clones, 88% recorded once. The CDR3 is 14 amino acids. With 8 bases removed from V and 2 bases from J, the gap between germline ends came to 10 bases. CDR1 and CDR2 from the germline V gene are MNHEY and SMNVEV (reference sequence). The sample was peripheral blood. This TCR was recovered from a man in his forties with active or convalescent COVID-19. The V call is TRBV27, the J call TRBJ1-6, with D tentatively TRBD1 (6 bases). The CDR3: CASRTEAYNSPLHF. The CDR3, as DNA: TGTGCCAGCCGGACAGAGGCCTATAATTCACCCCTCCACTTT.